Following are 2 T cell receptor beta chains from one sample sequenced in a study of blood T cells in healthy people across ages. A second PCR, run for roughly 7 to 12 cycles, used a sample-barcoded 5' primer plus a J-beta primer mix. TCRdb re-derived calls from the 5' RACE reads in MiXCR, one entry per CDR3 protein. Seen here are approximately 580,000 distinct CDR3 sequences, around 24% observed once, and the top ten hold 8.5% to 9.5%. These data were likewise used in another study, on T cells of mothers and their children.

Material for sequencing was blood. These receptors originate from a boy younger than 18 in good health.

This clonotype was seen only a few times. V and J are TRBV5-6 and TRBJ2-5; TRBD1 agrees at 8 bases. Unmatched junction bases numbered 6, after V lost 4 bases and J lost 7 bases. This CDR3 region has 13 residues. CDR1 SGHDT and CDR2 YYEEEE come from the germline V gene. The CDR3 is CASSPGQVRTQYF. The CDR3 DNA sequence: TGTGCCAGCAGCCCGGGACAGGTCAGGACCCAGTACTTC.

This sequence joins TRBV11-2 and TRBJ2-3, with 7 bases lining up with TRBD2. The CDR3 extends over 16 amino acids. Per the germline V gene, CDR1 is SGHAT and CDR2 is FQNNGV. V dropped 2 bases and J dropped 2; count of bases not matched to a gene: 7. In nucleotides, the CDR3 is TGTGCCAGCAGCTTACGTCCTAGCGGTCCCACAGATACGCAGTATTTT. It codes for CASSLRPSGPTDTQYF.